This T cell receptor beta chain appears in the sequencing data of a study of CD8+ T cells in alopecia areata. Researchers picked out CD4+ and CD8+ T cells from PBMCs by sorting. Sequencing used cDNA as its template, made by extracting RNA and reverse transcribing it. Using immunoSEQ multiplex PCR, the repertoire was profiled, and TCRdb retains in-frame clones only, with some absent. The sample contains about 200,000 clones, approximately 60% of which appear only once. This clone was seen only a few times. The sequenced sample consisted of CD8+ T cells sorted from blood. The receptor was isolated from a human donor in good health.

CDR3 coding DNA: TGTGCCAGCAGTGAGAGGCTAGCGGGGGAATACTCCTACGAGCAGTACTTC. Protein: CASSERLAGEYSYEQYF. The chain employs TRBV6-1 and TRBJ2-7; the match to TRBD2 covers 10 bases. The CDR3 has 17 residues. The V gene's germline CDR1 is MNHNS and CDR2 SASEGT. The V segment lost 3 bases and the J segment 0 bases; nucleotides outside the gene matches: 8.